This note documents a single T cell receptor (beta chain) sequence. At least ten counts were recorded for this clone. Its antigen remains undetermined. CVID samples and control samples contributed equivalent amounts of genomic DNA as sequencing input. For every sample, a 60 bp segment covering the rearranged TCRbeta CDR3 region was amplified and then sequenced. The immunoSEQ assay, a bias-corrected multiplex PCR combined with high-throughput sequencing, was used to amplify TCRbeta. In the source study's methods: Every unique nucleotide sequence was considered a clone and was annotated with V, D and J genes, copy number and frequency. Sequences were labeled productive if in frame, and non-productive if out of frame or containing stop codons. As previously described, clonality was computed from Shannon's entropy. The predicted amino acid sequences of productive clones were used to derive the mean CDR3 Kyte-Doolittle hydropathy. Hierarchical clustering of scaled V gene usage was performed with the R hclust function using Manhattan distance and complete linkage. Clone sharing by CDR3 amino acid sequence was assessed by resampling 12 repertoires per group over 100 rounds. Repertoires were searched for 70 published EBV-specific and approximately 240 published CMV-specific TCRbeta sequences. Analysis left out two CVID samples that produced under 10,000 sequences, so about 41 CVID repertoires remained. TCRdb stores this immuneACCESS table with in-frame sequences only. Part of the clones is absent; in the studies checked, under half of the shortfall reflects unresolved V genes, and no reason is known for the rest. D and trimming were read from the DNA, whereas the V and J calls and clone size are those reported in that table. In this sample, tens of thousands of clones appear, none counted once only. The top ten hold about 6.1% of the sample.

These data belong to a study of T cell clonality in common variable immunodeficiency (dated by TCRdb to between 2014 and 2017). Beyond this particular receptor, the publication reports: Reportedly, TCRbeta sequences from CVID had fewer deletions and N-nucleotide insertions, and highly modified clones with 13 or more V deletions were absent from CVID. Fewer TCRbeta clones were shared among CVID subjects than among healthy controls (p < 0.0001). Increased TCRbeta clonality was found in CVID subjects compared with healthy controls (t-test p = 0.018), with the increase being most characteristic of about a third of subjects. Differences among patients in the CVID cohort limited the correlations between repertoire features and clinical complications. The authors noted that sequencing repertoires of T cell subpopulations would be needed to clarify what caused the increased clonality in CVID. Despite equal DNA input, controls averaged around 82,000 unique sequences per sample versus around 30,000 in CVID samples.

Standard criteria, namely reduction of serum IgG, IgA and/or IgM below the normal range together with specific antibody deficiency, were applied for the diagnosis of CVID. A total of 44 subjects (roughly 15 female and 30 or so male; age range about 8 to 65 years, mean age about 40) were included in the CVID group. Most of the CVID patients and most of the healthy controls were of Caucasian heritage. All CVID subjects had received replacement immunoglobulin therapy for at least one year at the time of study participation. At blood collection, none of the CVID subjects was ill or on immunomodulatory or immunosuppressive medication. Heparinized peripheral whole blood samples of 5 to 8 ml were collected from each donor. Genomic DNA from adults with common variable immune deficiency (CVID) and from healthy adult controls was used for sequencing of TCRbeta CDR3 repertoires. Diluted blood was density-centrifuged over Hypaque 1077 or Ficoll-Paque to isolate peripheral blood mononuclear cells. Genomic DNA was obtained from unsorted mononuclear cells using either Qiagen column purification or a centrifugation-based method.

The sample was peripheral blood mononuclear cells. The sequence derives from a human donor with common variable immunodeficiency.

The CDR3 bases that were read are TGTGCCAGTAGTATAGGAGGGGTCCCGGACTATGGC. Translated, it gives CASSIGGVPDYG. The full-length CDR3 reads as CASSIGGVPDYGYTF. The chain is made from TRBV19 and TRBJ1-2; the D segment could be TRBD1, given 5 matching bases. Sequencing ends 3 residues short of the CDR3 end; the germline J gene provides the rest. Reading the germline V gene (reference sequence) gives CDR1 LNHDA and CDR2 SQIVND. Trimming costs V 1 base and J 3 bases, and their ends lie 12 bases apart. The CDR3, from cysteine to phenylalanine, totals 15 residues. Only the CDR3 bases that were read are kept: 36 of them, in frame from base 1.